The table lists the clone carrying this TCR beta chain with a count of one. What it recognizes is unknown. The sample originates from a study of cytomegalovirus exposure and HLA in healthy donors. General observations from the study: The study flagged roughly 160 TCR beta chains as cytomegalovirus-associated. Later findings reportedly placed an Asian-associated ancestry cluster below the roughly 700-donor mean for N-insertions. Most TCR sequences showed up rarely, but some public TCRs showed up in many donors.

Use of 60 Vbeta and 13 Jbeta primers characterized the PCR. Clones were sequenced by immunoSEQ multiplex PCR, and TCRdb holds only the in-frame ones, with some missing. The sample shows 200,000 to 250,000 clones, around 89% of them seen only once. Sampled while nominally healthy, donors likely had unrecorded immune exposures. The germline V and J ends were trimmed by 7 bases and 2 bases, with 11 bases remaining between them. This CDR3 contains 14 residues. Per the germline V gene, CDR1 is SEHNR and CDR2 is FQNEAQ (reference sequence). This chain uses TRBV7-9 with TRBJ1-4, with no clear D. The sequence derives from a woman under 30 in good health and CMV-seronegative. Sequenced: PBMCs. The CDR3 coding sequence is TGTGCCAGCAACGAGGGATGGACTAATGAAAAACTGTTTTTT. Translating gives CASNEGWTNEKLFF.